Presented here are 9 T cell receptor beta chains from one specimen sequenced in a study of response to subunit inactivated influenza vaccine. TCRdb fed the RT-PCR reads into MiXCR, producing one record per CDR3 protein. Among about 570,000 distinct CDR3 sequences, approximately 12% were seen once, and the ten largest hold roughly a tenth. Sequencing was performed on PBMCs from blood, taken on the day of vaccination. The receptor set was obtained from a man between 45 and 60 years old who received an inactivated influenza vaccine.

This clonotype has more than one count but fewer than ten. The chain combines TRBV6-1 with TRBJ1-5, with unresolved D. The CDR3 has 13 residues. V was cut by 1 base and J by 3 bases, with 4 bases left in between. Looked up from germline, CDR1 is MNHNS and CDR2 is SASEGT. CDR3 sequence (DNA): TGTGCCAGCAGTGAAGGACCCAATCAGCCCCAGCATTTT. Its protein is CASSEGPNQPQHF.

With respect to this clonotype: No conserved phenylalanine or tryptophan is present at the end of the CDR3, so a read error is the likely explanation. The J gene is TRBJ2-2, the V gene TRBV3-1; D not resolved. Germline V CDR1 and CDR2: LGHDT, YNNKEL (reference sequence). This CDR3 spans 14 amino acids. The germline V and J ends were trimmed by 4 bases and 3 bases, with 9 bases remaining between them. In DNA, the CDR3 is TGTGCCAGCAGCCTCAGTATGGACACCGGGGAGCTGTTTCTT. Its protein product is CASSLSMDTGELFL.

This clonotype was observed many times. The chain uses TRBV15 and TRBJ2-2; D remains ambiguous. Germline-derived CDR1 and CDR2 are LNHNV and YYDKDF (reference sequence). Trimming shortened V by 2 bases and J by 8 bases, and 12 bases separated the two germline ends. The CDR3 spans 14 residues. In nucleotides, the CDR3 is TGTGCCACCAGCAGATATAACCCCGGGGGGGAGCTGTTTTTT. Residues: CATSRYNPGGELFF.

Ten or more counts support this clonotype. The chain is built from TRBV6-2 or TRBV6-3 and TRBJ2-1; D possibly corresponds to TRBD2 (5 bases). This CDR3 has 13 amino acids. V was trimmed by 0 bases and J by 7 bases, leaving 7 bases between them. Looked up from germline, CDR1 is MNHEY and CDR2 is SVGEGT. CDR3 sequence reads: CASSYSRVNEQFF. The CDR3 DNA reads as TGTGCCAGCAGTTACTCGCGGGTTAATGAGCAGTTCTTC.

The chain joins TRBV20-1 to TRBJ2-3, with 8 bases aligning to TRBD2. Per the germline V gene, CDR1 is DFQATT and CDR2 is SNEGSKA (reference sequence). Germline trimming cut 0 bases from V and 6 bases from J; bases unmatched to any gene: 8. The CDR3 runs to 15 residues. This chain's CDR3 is CSARDPGLARDTQYF. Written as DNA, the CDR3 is TGCAGTGCTAGAGACCCAGGACTAGCCAGGGATACGCAGTATTTT.

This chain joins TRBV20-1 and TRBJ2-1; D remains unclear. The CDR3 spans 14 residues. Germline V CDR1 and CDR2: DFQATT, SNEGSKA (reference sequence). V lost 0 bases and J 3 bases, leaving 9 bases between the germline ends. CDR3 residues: CSARDRLDYNEQFF. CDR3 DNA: TGCAGTGCTAGAGATCGGCTGGACTACAATGAGCAGTTCTTC.

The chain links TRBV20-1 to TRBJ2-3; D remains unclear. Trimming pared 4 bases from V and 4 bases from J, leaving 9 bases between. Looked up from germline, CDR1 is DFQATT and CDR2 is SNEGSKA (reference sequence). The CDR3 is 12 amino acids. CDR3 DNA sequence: TGCAGTGCTAACCAAGGACCAGATACGCAGTATTTT. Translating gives CSANQGPDTQYF.

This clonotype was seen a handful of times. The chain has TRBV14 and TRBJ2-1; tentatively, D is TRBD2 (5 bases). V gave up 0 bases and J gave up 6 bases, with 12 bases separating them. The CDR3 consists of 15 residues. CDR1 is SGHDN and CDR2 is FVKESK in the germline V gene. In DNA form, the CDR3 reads TGTGCCAGCAGCCAAGATTTAGCGAGACTCAATGAGCAGTTCTTC. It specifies CASSQDLARLNEQFF.

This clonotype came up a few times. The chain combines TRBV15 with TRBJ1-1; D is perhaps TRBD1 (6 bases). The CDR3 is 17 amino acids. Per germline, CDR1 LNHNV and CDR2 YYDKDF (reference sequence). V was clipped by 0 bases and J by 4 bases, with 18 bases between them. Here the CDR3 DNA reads TGTGCCACCAGCAGAGATCAGGTACAGGGTATGGGCACTGAAGCTTTCTTT. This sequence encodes CATSRDQVQGMGTEAFF.